This T cell receptor beta chain is drawn from a study of shared clonotypes between healthy human individuals (dated by TCRdb to about 2020). Study-level background: A couple of women and a few men aged 18 to 49 years were included in the cohort. For each donor, CD4 naive and CD4 memory were each run on three plates, CD8 naive on two plates, and CD8 memory on one plate. The study deeply sequenced blood TCR repertoires of roughly five healthy adults to estimate repertoire size and the extent of clonotype sharing between individuals. Different laboratories and diverse techniques were used to prepare libraries and sequence TCR repertoires, to increase sequencing depth and limit assay-specific biases. Per donor, leukapheresis produced somewhere between about 0.94 and 9.5 billion PBMCs. Results and caveats for the whole study, not just this receptor: Even with the large sequencing depth, rarefaction of the sorted-subset datasets indicated that sequencing was incomplete. Clonotypes shared by all four sorted-subset donors showed higher generation probabilities than non-shared clonotypes. Because the study included only a small number of donors, the genetic and exposure-history diversity represented was limited. Naive subsets generally had larger estimated clonotype richness than memory subsets. Sampling was restricted to blood, and TCR repertoires in tissue are likely to differ from TCR repertoires in blood. Pairwise subsampling indicated that sequencing depth was expected to affect the degree of clonotype sharing among donors. Sharing across several donors was observed for around 4.8% of naive CD4, less than 4% of naive CD8, roughly 2.3% of memory CD4, and around 0.4% of memory CD8 clonotypes.

Using the deep immunoSEQ assay, multiplex PCR amplified TCR CDR3 regions from genomic DNA. For each cell subset, the extracted genomic DNA was distributed evenly across all wells of several immunoSEQ 96-well plates, and each plate served as one replicate. For sorted subsets, roughly 190 ng of genomic DNA, equivalent to around 30,000 T cell genomes, went into each replicate PCR. Purified libraries were quantified with a Qubit 3.0 fluorometer, sized on a Bioanalyzer 2100, and re-quantified with the KAPA Library Quantification kit. Every immunoSEQ 96-well plate was sequenced on a dedicated single-read 150-cycle Illumina NextSeq 550 flow cell. As for the authors' bioinformatics: The immunoSEQ output contained only junctional sequences without quality scores, so filtering could not match that applied to full-length reads. Sequences were annotated with PyIR, a Python wrapper for IgBLAST v1.9, using IMGT germline references to assign V/J genes and CDR3. Reads were removed for weak V/J assignments (E-value above 1e-6), missing CDR3, stop codons, out-of-frame junctions, or ambiguous translated residues. V3J clonotypes were defined as sequences sharing the same inferred V gene, J gene, and CDR3 amino acid sequence. To compute the percentage overlap between repertoires, the number of shared unique clonotypes was divided by the size of the smaller repertoire. Three approaches were used to assess repertoire richness: RTK rarefaction, the Chao1 estimator, and Recon v2.1 estimates of unobserved clonotypes. Generation probabilities for all TCRbeta clonotypes obtained by the gDNA method from a few donors were computed using OLGA. TCRdb holds this immuneACCESS table with in-frame rearrangements only. Some clones are missing; in checked studies, unresolved V genes explain under half, and the rest has no known cause. From that table come the V and J calls and clone size; the DNA was used to work out D and trimming. Here the sample has around 1.9 million clones; around 93% occur a single time. Approximately 1.7% of the sample belongs to the ten largest clones.

For the CD8 naive samples, CD45RO-negative cells were positively selected for CCR7, yielding a CD45RA+CCR7+ population from which TemRA cells were excluded. The donors were healthy, HIV-negative adults who had no recently reported acute infections or vaccinations. Only Caucasian adults living in Nashville, Tennessee, USA were represented among the donors. Blood was obtained by leukapheresis, after which PBMCs were separated by Ficoll-Histopaque density gradient centrifugation and cryopreserved in liquid nitrogen vapor phase. Analytical flow cytometry was used to check the purity and quantity of every magnetically sorted T cell population. Genomic DNA was isolated from every sorted fraction and measured by UV absorbance on a Nanodrop 2000c. Taken from cysteine to phenylalanine, the CDR3 has 19 residues. Just the 57-base CDR3 DNA is kept, in frame starting at base 1. Trimmed from V: 0 bases; trimmed from J: 1 base; junction bases lacking a gene match: 13. CDR1 SGHNT and CDR2 YYREEE are derived from the germline V gene (reference sequence).

Concerning this clone: Its antigen has not been determined. It has no much larger one-base neighbor in the sample; base qualities were not kept.

This receptor was obtained from a man in his late teens or twenties in good health. Some clones in this sample may be carry-over from other donors' samples. Sequences were obtained from naive CD8+ T cells from PBMCs. What this sample's cell subset or site label stands for: CD45RA+CCR7+. This chain is built from TRBV5-4 and TRBJ1-3, with 7 bases in between that match TRBD1. At the DNA level, the sequence is TGTGCCAGCAGCTTGGGGGAAGCTACAGGGGCAGGTTCTGGAAACACCATATATTTT. This yields the protein CASSLGEATGAGSGNTIYF.